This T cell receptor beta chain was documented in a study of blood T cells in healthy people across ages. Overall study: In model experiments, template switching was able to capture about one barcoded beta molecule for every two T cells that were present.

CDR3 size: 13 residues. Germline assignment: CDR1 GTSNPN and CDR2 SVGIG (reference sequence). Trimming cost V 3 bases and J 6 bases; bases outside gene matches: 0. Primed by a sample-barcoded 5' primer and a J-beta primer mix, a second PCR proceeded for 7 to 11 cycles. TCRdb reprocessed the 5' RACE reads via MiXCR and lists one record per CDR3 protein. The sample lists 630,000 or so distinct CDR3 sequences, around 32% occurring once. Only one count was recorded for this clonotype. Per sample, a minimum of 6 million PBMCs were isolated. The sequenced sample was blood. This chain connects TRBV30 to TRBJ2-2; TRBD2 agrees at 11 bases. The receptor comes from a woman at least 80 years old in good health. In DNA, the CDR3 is TGTGCCTGGAGACTAGCGGGGGCCGGGGAGCTGTTTTTT. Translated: CAWRLAGAGELFF.